These T cell receptor beta chains were read from a single sample in a study of control samples from healthy donors and cancer patients. Some clones are missing from TCRdb's copy, which holds only in-frame ones; the method was immunoSEQ multiplex PCR. The sample carries roughly 55,000 clones, roughly 95% recorded once. Specimen: blood. Source of these receptors: a young woman in good health. Each CDR3 is given with its conserved first and last residue. A D gene is named only where the DNA matches it firmly. Size tells how often a clone was seen (once, few, many) or the class of an expanded clone, and some rows leave it out.

>TRBV18|-|TRBD1|TRBJ1-1|15
TGTGCCAGCTCACCCGTGGACAGGACGAACACTGAAGCTTTCTTT
CASSPVDRTNTEAFF
>TRBV25-1|-|-|TRBJ2-1|11
TGTGCCAGCAGTGTTGGGGACCAGCAGTTCTTC
CASSVGDQQFF
>TRBV5-6|-|-|TRBJ1-6|14
TGTGCCAGCAGCCCTGGCGGGGAATATTCACCCCTCCACTTT
CASSPGGEYSPLHF
>TRBV4-1|once|TRBD2|TRBJ2-7|16
TGCGCCAGCAGCCCCCGTCCGGGCGGGGGTTCCTACGAGCAGTACTTC
CASSPRPGGGSYEQYF
>TRBV6-5|-|TRBD1|TRBJ2-7|16
TGTGCCAGCAGTTCCTTTACGGACAGGGGGACCTACGAGCAGTACTTC
CASSSFTDRGTYEQYF
>TRBV2|-|-|TRBJ1-4|14
TGTGCCAGCACCCCCAGGGCAACTAATGAAAAACTGTTTTTT
CASTPRATNEKLFF
>TRBV6-1|-|TRBD2|TRBJ2-3|14
TGTGCCAGCAGTGAGGCGGGGGGGGCAGATACGCAGTATTTT
CASSEAGGADTQYF
>TRBV12-3/TRBV12-4|-|-|TRBJ2-1|13
TGTGCCAGCAGTCGTCCCCCGGGCAATGAGCAGTTCTTC
CASSRPPGNEQFF
>TRBV28|once|-|TRBJ2-7|13
TGTGCCAGCAGGCCCGAGACAGTTTATGAGCAGTACTTC
CASRPETVYEQYF
>TRBV9|-|-|TRBJ1-2|11
TGTGCCAGCAGCGTACGGGATGGCTACACCTTC
CASSVRDGYTF
>TRBV6-5|-|TRBD1|TRBJ2-2|14
TGTGCCAGCAGCCACAGGGGTAACACCGGGGAGCTGTTTTTT
CASSHRGNTGELFF
>TRBV12-5|-|-|TRBJ1-4|15
TGTGCTAGTGGAACAGGGTCTGTTGCTAATGAAAAACTGTTTTTT
CASGTGSVANEKLFF
>TRBV6-1|-|-|TRBJ1-4|16
TGTGCCAGCAGTGAAAAGTCTGGAGAGGGATCGGAAAAACTGTTTTTT
CASSEKSGEGSEKLFF
>TRBV19|-|TRBD2|TRBJ2-1|15
TGTGCCAGTAGTGAGACTAGCGGGGGGGTAAATGAGCAGTTCTTC
CASSETSGGVNEQFF
>TRBV7-8|-|TRBD1|TRBJ1-6|15
TGTGCCAGCAGCTTAGTGGCCAGGGGGGATTCACCCCTCCACTTT
CASSLVARGDSPLHF
>TRBV6-5|-|TRBD1|TRBJ1-1|13
TGTGCCAGCGGGGACAGACTGAACACTGAAGCTTTCTTT
CASGDRLNTEAFF
>TRBV7-8|-|-|TRBJ1-4|15
TGTGCCAGCAGCTTAGAGGGGGGGGAGGATGAAAAACTGTTTTTT
CASSLEGGEDEKLFF
>TRBV7-9|-|-|TRBJ2-3|15
TGTGCCAGCAGCTTAGGGATTCCTAGCACAGATACGCAGTATTTT
CASSLGIPSTDTQYF
>TRBV7-9|-|TRBD1|TRBJ1-2|15
TGTGCCAGCAGCTCAAAAGGGGGCGGTAGCTATGGCTACACCTTC
CASSSKGGGSYGYTF
>TRBV7-2|-|TRBD2|TRBJ2-3|17
TGTGCCAGCAGCTCACGACTAGCGGGGGGACCAACAGATACGCAGTATTTT
CASSSRLAGGPTDTQYF
>TRBV27|-|-|TRBJ2-3|17
TGTGCCAGCAGTTTATACTTTGACAGATCAAGCACAGATACGCAGTATTTT
CASSLYFDRSSTDTQYF
>TRBV10-3|-|-|TRBJ1-6|17
TGTGCCATCAGTGAGTCGGGGGTGAAGGGAGGGGAATCACCCCTCCACTTT
CAISESGVKGGESPLHF
>TRBV15|-|-|TRBJ1-1|13
TGTGCCACCTCCACGACTGGAGGGACTGAAGCTTTCTTT
CATSTTGGTEAFF
>TRBV12-3/TRBV12-4|-|-|TRBJ1-1|12
TGTGCCAGCAGTTTCCGGAGAACTGAAGCTTTCTTT
CASSFRRTEAFF
>TRBV9|-|-|TRBJ2-7|16
TGTGCCAGCAGCGTAGGTTCGGGACTTACCTCCTACGAGCAGTACTTC
CASSVGSGLTSYEQYF